The 9 T cell receptor beta chains below were found in one sample sequenced in a study of identical twins (TCRdb year 2016). Library prep was done by 5' RACE. This sample was sequenced with an Illumina HiSeq 2000. TCRdb reran the public reads through fastp at Q25 and MiXCR, keeping productive beta chains. When rows share a CDR3 protein, they turn into one entry using the most common DNA and genes. Present in this sample are some 210,000 distinct CDR3 sequences, 15% to 20% of which were seen just once. Together, the top ten hold 40% to 45% of the sample. The sample was also linked to a second study, of T cells expressing NK-cell markers.

The sample comprised CD8+ T cells sorted from blood. The origin of the receptors is a woman aged 18-35 years in good health.

The chain combines TRBV6-2 or TRBV6-3 with TRBJ2-3; D not resolved. The CDR3 extends over 14 amino acids. The ends were cut back, 4 bases at V and 1 base at J, with 9 bases in the middle. Germline V gives CDR1 MNHEY, CDR2 SVGEGT. The CDR3 nucleotides read TGTGCCAGCAGTTTCCTTGGTCGCACAGATACGCAGTATTTT. It is translated as CASSFLGRTDTQYF.

The genes are TRBV7-7 and TRBJ2-5; the D is unclear. Per the germline V gene, CDR1 is SSHAT and CDR2 is FNYEAQ (reference sequence). With 5 bases removed from V and 4 bases from J, the gap between germline ends came to 14 bases. The CDR3 contains 14 residues. CDR3 protein: CASSLSPVPETQYF. The CDR3 DNA follows: TGTGCCAGCAGCCTTAGTCCAGTCCCAGAGACCCAGTACTTC.

The CDR3 sequence is CASSQGGQGDRVNEQYF. CDR3 DNA: TGCGCCAGCAGCCAAGGGGGGCAGGGGGACAGGGTAAACGAGCAGTACTTC. This chain links TRBV4-3 with TRBJ2-7; 9 nucleotides align to TRBD1. With V trimmed by 1 base and J by 5 bases, 12 bases remained unmatched. The CDR3 extends over 17 amino acids. Germline assignment: CDR1 LGHNA and CDR2 YSLEER.

V and J are TRBV4-3 and TRBJ2-1, with 9 bases identical to TRBD1. The CDR3 loop spans 15 amino acids. CDR1 is LGHNA, CDR2 YSLEER, per germline. V lost 3 bases to trimming and J lost 8 bases; unmatched junction nucleotides: 8. As DNA, the CDR3 is TGCGCCAGCAGCCACCGGGACAGGGAACATGATGAGCAGTTCTTC. It translates to CASSHRDREHDEQFF.

V is TRBV6-1 and J is TRBJ2-3; TRBD1 agrees at 8 bases. The CDR3 covers 15 residues. V lost 6 bases and J lost 4; bases outside the gene matches: 9. Germline V gene data show CDR1 as MNHNS and CDR2 as SASEGT. The CDR3 loop is CASSPGTGRADTQYF. For the CDR3, the DNA is TGTGCCAGCAGCCCCGGGACAGGCAGGGCAGATACGCAGTATTTT.

V and J are TRBV6-2 or TRBV6-3 and TRBJ2-7; a possible D gene is TRBD2 (6 bases). V was shortened by 6 bases and J by 7 bases, with 19 bases between the two germline ends. Per the germline V gene, CDR1 is MNHEY and CDR2 is SVGEGT. The CDR3 extends over 14 amino acids. The CDR3 DNA is TGTGCCAGCAGCGGGACTGGTATTCTACGGGAGCAGTACTTC. It encodes CASSGTGILREQYF.

The chain links TRBV7-8 to TRBJ2-1; D perhaps matches TRBD1 (5 bases). V lost 4 bases to trimming and J lost 9 bases, with 10 bases between them. Germline CDR1 and CDR2: SGHVS and FQNEAQ. The CDR3 covers 12 residues. CDR3 amino acids: CASSSQGFEQFF. In DNA form, the CDR3 reads TGTGCCAGCAGCTCTCAGGGCTTTGAGCAGTTCTTC.

This clonotype was found a few times. The chain has TRBV6-5 and TRBJ2-1; TRBD2 matches at 14 bases. Germline-derived CDR1 and CDR2 are MNHEY and SVGAGI. CDR3 length: 17 amino acids. Trimming removed 4 bases from V and 7 bases from J; junction bases left unmatched: 9. This CDR3 is CASSSPGLAGVGNEQFF. The CDR3 coding sequence is TGTGCCAGCAGTTCACCGGGACTAGCGGGGGTAGGGAATGAGCAGTTCTTC.

This clonotype was detected a few times. The chain has TRBV20-1 and TRBJ2-3, with a tentative D call TRBD2 (6 bases). Trimming pared 5 bases from V and 3 bases from J, leaving 12 bases between. The CDR3 length is 13 residues. Germline CDR1 and CDR2: DFQATT and SNEGSKA (reference sequence). The CDR3 bases are TGCAGTGCTTCTAAGCGGGTAACAGATACGCAGTATTTT. Protein sequence: CSASKRVTDTQYF.